The 14 T cell receptor beta chains presented below share a single source sample, sequenced in a study of chronic HIV infection and antiretroviral therapy. TCRdb reprocessed the 5' RACE reads with MiXCR, giving one entry per CDR3 protein. The sample lists tens of thousands of distinct CDR3 sequences; more than 7.5% were seen once. Sequencing was carried out using peripheral blood. These receptors all come from an adult who had HIV and had not received antiretroviral therapy, or was an uninfected healthy control (not recorded which).

This clonotype was detected ten times or more. This chain uses TRBV29-1 with TRBJ2-1; TRBD2 matches 7 bases. The CDR3 loop spans 13 amino acids. Germline CDR1 SQVTM, CDR2 ANQGSEA. Losses at the gene ends were 4 bases for V and 5 bases for J; bases not matched to a gene: 5. The CDR3 DNA follows: TGCAGCGTTGGAGGACTAGGGAACAATGAGCAGTTCTTC. This sequence encodes CSVGGLGNNEQFF.

In this sample, this clonotype turned up many times. V usage is TRBV5-1 and J usage is TRBJ2-1; 12 positions match TRBD2. The trim removed 1 base at V and 7 bases at J, leaving 9 bases unmatched. CDR1 is SGHRS and CDR2 is YFSETQ in the germline V gene. The CDR3 sequence is 17 residues long. DNA for the CDR3: TGCGCCAGCAGCTTGATTACTAGCGGGAGGTTGGGGAATGAGCAGTTCTTC. Amino acids: CASSLITSGRLGNEQFF.

The V gene is TRBV24-1, the J gene TRBJ1-5, with D perhaps TRBD1 (5 bases). The CDR3 covers 13 residues. Germline CDR1 and CDR2: KGHDR and SFDVKD. V lost 6 bases, J lost 4 bases, and 9 bases lay in between. The CDR3 DNA is TGTGCCACCAGTTTGGGGCGGAATCAGCCCCAGCATTTT. This gives the protein CATSLGRNQPQHF.

This clonotype has only a few counts. The rearrangement links TRBV4-1 to TRBJ2-3, with 10 bases aligning to TRBD2. The germline V gene encodes CDR1 MGHRA and CDR2 YSYEKL. The junction had 11 bases not matched to a gene; V was cut back by 0 bases and J by 5 bases. CDR3 size: 18 residues. The CDR3 reads CASSQDSQLAGVKDTQYF. As DNA, the CDR3 is TGCGCCAGCAGCCAAGATTCTCAGCTAGCGGGAGTTAAAGATACGCAGTATTTT.

This clonotype was detected many times. The V call is TRBV12-3 or TRBV12-4, the J call TRBJ1-5, with D possibly being TRBD1 (5 bases). V was trimmed by 4 bases and J by 4 bases, leaving 23 bases between them. The CDR3 length is 18 residues. The CDR3 spells CASSSYTPGRSGNQPQHF. CDR3 in DNA: TGTGCCAGCAGTTCATATACCCCAGGGAGATCGGGGAATCAGCCCCAGCATTTT.

In its sample, this clonotype ranks as medium-sized. The chain carries TRBV6-5 and TRBJ2-3, with TRBD1 identical over 10 bases. V was pared by 7 bases and J by 4 bases, with 5 bases of the junction left unmatched. The CDR3 length is 14 residues. From germline, CDR1 is MNHEY and CDR2 SVGAGI. CDR3 DNA: TGTGCCAGCAAAGGACAGGGGGAGGCAGATACGCAGTATTTT. Its translation: CASKGQGEADTQYF.

This chain links TRBV7-9 with TRBJ1-1; 7 positions agree with TRBD1. Trimming removed 4 bases from V and 7 bases from J; junction bases left unmatched: 3. CDR1 and CDR2 from the germline V gene are SEHNR and FQNEAQ (reference sequence). The CDR3 has 12 amino acids. Written as DNA, the CDR3 is TGTGCCAGCAGCTCCAGGGACAGTGAAGCTTTCTTT. Translated, it gives CASSSRDSEAFF.

By share of the sample, this clonotype is medium-sized (0.01 to 0.1%). J is TRBJ2-3 and V is TRBV6-4; tentatively, D is TRBD2 (5 bases). CDR1 and CDR2 (germline): MRHNA, SNTAGT. The CDR3 covers 14 residues. The germline V and J ends were trimmed by 5 bases and 0 bases, with 9 bases remaining between them. This chain's CDR3 is CASSSGGSTDTQYF. For the CDR3, the DNA is TGTGCCAGCAGTTCAGGAGGAAGCACAGATACGCAGTATTTT.

CDR3 nucleotides: TGTGCCAGCAGTGGATTGGGACTAGCGGGGGGCCAGTTCTTC. This sequence encodes CASSGLGLAGGQFF. The J gene is TRBJ2-1, the V gene TRBV25-1; 15 bases match TRBD2. V lost 4 bases, J lost 13 bases, and 5 bases stayed unmatched. This CDR3 has 14 amino acids. CDR1 and CDR2 from the germline V gene are MGHDK and SYGVNS. The entire variable domain, with the rest obtained from reference TRBV25-1 and TRBJ2-1, is as follows: EADIYQTPRYLVIGTGKKITLECSQTMGHDKMYWYQQDPGMELHLIHYSYGVNSTEKGDLSSESTVSRIRTEHFPLTLESARPSHTSQYLCASSGLGLAGGQFFGPGTRLTVL.

This clonotype was observed at least ten times. The gene calls are TRBV29-1 and TRBJ1-5; 12 nucleotides line up with TRBD1. CDR3 length equals 13 residues. The trim removed 6 bases at V and 6 bases at J, leaving 3 bases unmatched. Per germline, CDR1 SQVTM and CDR2 ANQGSEA. CDR3 amino acids: CSVGQGAGQPQHF. DNA for the CDR3: TGCAGCGTGGGACAGGGGGCGGGTCAGCCCCAGCATTTT.

This clonotype was observed a handful of times. Written as DNA, the CDR3 is TGCAGCTTCCAGGAGACGACAGGGGCGAACACTGAAGCTTTCTTT. Its protein product is CSFQETTGANTEAFF. The chain couples TRBV29-1 to TRBJ1-1, with 8 bases lining up with TRBD1. The germline V gene encodes CDR1 SQVTM and CDR2 ANQGSEA. This CDR3 spans 15 amino acids. V was pared by 8 bases and J by 1 base, with 12 bases of the junction left unmatched.

This clonotype was counted a few times. The chain has TRBV5-1 and TRBJ2-1, with D perhaps matching TRBD1 (5 bases). V dropped 1 base and J dropped 6 bases, with 11 bases sitting between them. Germline CDR1 reads SGHRS; CDR2 reads YFSETQ. CDR3 length equals 14 residues. Here the CDR3 reads CASSLPQGSNEQFF. CDR3 nucleotide sequence: TGCGCCAGCAGCTTGCCGCAGGGTTCCAATGAGCAGTTCTTC.

This clonotype was seen repeatedly, ten times or more. This chain uses TRBV14 with TRBJ2-3, with TRBD1 identical over 9 bases. J was trimmed by 4 bases and V by 6 bases; bases with no gene match: 5. The CDR3 loop spans 14 amino acids. The germline V gene has CDR1 SGHDN and CDR2 FVKESK. The CDR3: CASSRTGVPDTQYF. DNA for the CDR3: TGTGCCAGCAGTCGGACAGGGGTACCAGATACGCAGTATTTT. The entire variable domain, with the rest obtained from reference TRBV14 and TRBJ2-3, is as follows: EAGVTQFPSHSVIEKGQTVTLRCDPISGHDNLYWYRRVMGKEIKFLLHFVKESKQDESGMPNNRFLAERTGGTYSTLKVQPAELEDSGVYFCASSRTGVPDTQYFGPGTRLTVL.

At least ten counts were recorded for this clonotype. V is TRBV29-1 and J is TRBJ1-2; perhaps TRBD1 as D (5 bases). This CDR3 has 11 residues. V lost 7 bases and J lost 6, with 12 bases in between. CDR1 is SQVTM and CDR2 is ANQGSEA in the germline V gene. The CDR3 region is CSADSEDGYTF. The CDR3 DNA reads TGCAGCGCAGACAGTGAAGATGGCTACACCTTC.